A selection of T cell receptor beta chains follows, all from one sample in a study of blood T cell repertoires in COVID-19. Method: immunoSEQ multiplex PCR; TCRdb's copy keeps in-frame clones and lacks some. In the table there are about 230,000 clones, 70% to 90% of which are singletons. The sequenced material came from peripheral blood. The receptors here all came from a man aged 35-49 years with acute or convalescent COVID-19. Both conserved end residues are part of each CDR3. The D gene is left open where the match is weak. A row's size may be missing; if present it is once, few, many or a size class.

V gene	clone size	D gene	J gene	CDR3 protein	CDR3 DNA
TRBV28	.	.	TRBJ1-2	CASSFGSIATF	TGTGCCAGCAGTTTTGGCTCCATAGCCACCTTC
TRBV4-3	few	.	TRBJ1-2	CASSQDTAGRDGYTF	TGCGCCAGCAGCCAAGATACGGCCGGGAGGGATGGCTACACCTTC
TRBV7-8	.	.	TRBJ1-1	CASSSEGANTRAEAFF	TGTGCCAGCAGCTCCGAGGGAGCTAACACGAGGGCTGAAGCTTTCTTT
TRBV5-1	.	.	TRBJ1-1	CASSGKGTSTEAFF	TGCGCCAGCAGCGGAAAGGGGACATCAACTGAAGCTTTCTTT
TRBV5-1	.	.	TRBJ2-3	CASSLVGQITDTQYF	TGCGCCAGCAGCTTGGTGGGACAAATCACAGATACGCAGTATTTT
TRBV5-6	.	.	TRBJ1-1	CASSLGAQGIGAFF	TGTGCCAGCAGCTTGGGAGCACAGGGAATAGGAGCTTTCTTT
TRBV7-2	.	.	TRBJ2-2	CASSSQTSTGELFF	TGTGCCAGCAGCTCTCAGACTAGCACCGGGGAGCTGTTTTTT
TRBV7-9	.	TRBD1	TRBJ2-3	CASSLTTGERDTQYF	TGTGCCAGCAGCTTAACGACAGGGGAAAGAGATACGCAGTATTTT
TRBV6-2/TRBV6-3	.	.	TRBJ2-7	CASSGRAGSREQYF	TGTGCCAGCAGTGGCCGTGCGGGGTCTCGAGAGCAGTACTTC
TRBV5-6	.	.	TRBJ2-4	CASSGGNSGPKNIQYF	TGTGCCAGCAGCGGAGGGAATTCAGGTCCCAAAAACATTCAGTACTTC
TRBV18	.	.	TRBJ1-1	CASSPPGLANTEAFF	TGTGCCAGCTCACCGCCGGGACTGGCGAACACTGAAGCTTTCTTT
TRBV5-4	.	.	TRBJ1-2	CASSNQGIHGYTF	TGTGCCAGCAGCAACCAGGGGATCCATGGCTACACCTTC
TRBV7-3	.	.	TRBJ2-7	CASSPAAQGIYEQYF	TGTGCCAGCAGCCCGGCGGCCCAGGGGATCTACGAGCAGTACTTC
TRBV7-2	.	.	TRBJ2-3	CASSSSVAGVTDTQYF	TGTGCCAGCAGCTCCTCGGTGGCAGGGGTCACAGATACGCAGTATTTT
TRBV5-3	.	TRBD1	TRBJ2-7	CASPPRTGNSYEQYF	TGTGCCAGTCCACCCAGGACAGGGAATTCCTACGAGCAGTACTTC
TRBV7-9	.	.	TRBJ1-1	CASSPEAAGAFF	TGTGCCAGCAGCCCTGAGGCAGCGGGGGCTTTCTTT
TRBV10-2	.	.	TRBJ1-5	CASSEAGGNQPQHF	TGCGCCAGCAGTGAGGCAGGGGGCAATCAGCCCCAGCATTTT
TRBV7-9	.	.	TRBJ1-4	CASSLVPGGELFF	TGTGCCAGCAGCTTAGTCCCAGGCGGGGAACTGTTTTTT
TRBV5-4	.	TRBD1	TRBJ1-2	CASSWPDRVAGYTF	TGTGCCAGCAGCTGGCCCGACAGGGTGGCGGGCTACACCTTC
TRBV18	.	TRBD1	TRBJ1-2	CASSPNQDRDGYTF	TGTGCCAGCTCACCTAACCAGGACAGGGATGGCTACACCTTC
TRBV5-6	few	.	TRBJ2-3	CASSPAASTDTQYF	TGTGCCAGCAGCCCAGCGGCTAGCACAGATACGCAGTATTTT
TRBV18	.	.	TRBJ2-2	CASSPLGLGELFF	TGTGCCAGCTCACCTCTTGGACTCGGGGAGCTGTTTTTT
TRBV7-8	.	.	TRBJ2-3	CASTLGPAGVDTQYF	TGTGCCAGCACTTTGGGACCAGCGGGTGTAGATACGCAGTATTTT
TRBV5-6	.	.	TRBJ1-5	CASRLQVSNQPQHF	TGTGCCAGCAGATTACAGGTTAGCAATCAGCCCCAGCATTTT
TRBV7-2	few	TRBD1	TRBJ1-2	CASSLGTGGGYTF	TGTGCCAGCAGCTTAGGGACAGGAGGTGGCTACACCTTC
TRBV28	.	.	TRBJ2-1	CASSQRDSSYNEQFF	TGTGCCAGCAGTCAACGGGATAGCTCCTACAATGAGCAGTTCTTC
TRBV2	.	TRBD2	TRBJ2-5	CASSERASGGVETQYF	TGTGCCAGCAGTGAAAGGGCTAGCGGGGGGGTGGAGACCCAGTACTTC
TRBV7-8	once	.	TRBJ2-7	CASSFRMDSPSSYEQYF	TGTGCCAGCAGCTTTAGAATGGACAGCCCCAGCTCCTACGAGCAGTACTTC
TRBV7-8	.	TRBD1	TRBJ2-3	CASSRGQGADTQYF	TGTGCCAGCAGCCGTGGACAGGGGGCGGATACGCAGTATTTT
TRBV4-3	.	TRBD2	TRBJ2-2	CASSQELAANTGELFF	TGCGCCAGCAGCCAGGAACTAGCGGCAAACACCGGGGAGCTGTTTTTT
TRBV27	.	TRBD2	TRBJ2-1	CASSFSLGSGGAGDEQFF	TGTGCCAGCAGTTTCTCCCTGGGTAGCGGGGGGGCCGGGGATGAGCAGTTCTTC
TRBV5-1	once	.	TRBJ2-2	CASSWQGSGELFF	TGCGCCAGCAGCTGGCAGGGTTCCGGGGAGCTGTTTTTT
TRBV6-5	.	TRBD1	TRBJ1-2	CASSYSNRGYGYTF	TGTGCCAGCAGTTACTCGAACAGGGGGTATGGCTACACCTTC
TRBV9	.	.	TRBJ2-2	CASSVGGNTGELFF	TGTGCCAGCAGCGTCGGAGGGAACACCGGGGAGCTGTTTTTT
TRBV30	.	.	TRBJ1-1	CAGRQDPRTEAFF	TGTGCCGGACGACAGGACCCGAGGACTGAAGCTTTCTTT
TRBV7-7	.	TRBD2	TRBJ2-1	CASSAETSGGGNEQFF	TGTGCTAGCAGCGCCGAGACTAGCGGGGGGGGAAATGAGCAGTTCTTC
TRBV6-2/TRBV6-3	.	TRBD1	TRBJ1-5	CASSLWTGANQPQHF	TGTGCCAGCAGTCTTTGGACAGGCGCTAATCAGCCCCAGCATTTT
TRBV27	.	TRBD1	TRBJ2-2	CASSPRTGKNDRDTGELFF	TGTGCCAGCAGTCCACGGACAGGGAAGAATGATCGGGACACCGGGGAGCTGTTTTTT
TRBV11-3	.	.	TRBJ1-1	CASSPTGNTEAFF	TGTGCCAGCAGCCCGACTGGGAACACTGAAGCTTTCTTT
TRBV9	.	TRBD1	TRBJ1-4	CASSVGTGNEKLFF	TGTGCCAGCAGCGTAGGGACAGGGAATGAAAAACTGTTTTTT
TRBV15	.	.	TRBJ2-5	CATSRDPVPGEGQYF	TGTGCCACCAGCAGAGATCCCGTACCAGGGGAGGGCCAGTACTTC
TRBV28	.	.	TRBJ1-2	CASRTAGANYGYTF	TGTGCCAGCAGAACGGCAGGGGCCAACTATGGCTACACCTTC
TRBV5-5	once	TRBD2	TRBJ2-1	CASSFRSSLAGGYNEQFF	TGTGCCAGCAGTTTCCGGTCCTCACTAGCGGGGGGTTACAATGAGCAGTTCTTC